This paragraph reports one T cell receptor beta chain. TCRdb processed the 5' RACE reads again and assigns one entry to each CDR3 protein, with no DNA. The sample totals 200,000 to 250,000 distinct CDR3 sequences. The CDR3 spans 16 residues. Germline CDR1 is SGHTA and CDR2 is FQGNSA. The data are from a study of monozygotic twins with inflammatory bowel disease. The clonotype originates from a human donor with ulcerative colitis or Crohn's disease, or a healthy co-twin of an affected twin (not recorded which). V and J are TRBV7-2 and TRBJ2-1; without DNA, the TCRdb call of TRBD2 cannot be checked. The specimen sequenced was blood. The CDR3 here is CASSLGASGGAFRQFF.